The clone carrying this T cell receptor beta chain was counted many times. These data originate in a study of tumor and adjacent non-tumor tissue in lung cancer. Trimming cost V 3 bases and J 5 bases; bases outside gene matches: 4. Germline assignment: CDR1 LGHNA and CDR2 YSLEER. The CDR3 covers 15 residues. RNA was extracted from bulk tissue without any cell sorting. Distant lung tissue was collected more than 3 cm away from the tumor edge. A modified ARM-PCR protocol with three rounds of nested PCR amplified TCRbeta. A single record per CDR3 protein comes from TCRdb applying MiXCR to the multiplex PCR reads. The sample includes about 100,000 distinct CDR3 sequences, about 62% of them seen just once.

The rearrangement uses TRBV4-3 and TRBJ2-2; 9 nucleotides agree with TRBD2. Sequencing was done on a sample of distant non-tumor lung tissue. The TCR sequence derives from a man aged 25-45 years with non-small cell lung cancer. The CDR3 DNA follows: TGCGCCAGCAGCCAGACTAGCGGTACTACCGGGGAGCTGTTTTTT. Translation gives CASSQTSGTTGELFF.